A single sample gave rise to the 5 T cell receptor beta chains below, sequenced in a study of shared clonotypes between healthy human individuals. Some clones are missing from TCRdb's copy, which holds only in-frame ones; the method was immunoSEQ multiplex PCR. The table shows roughly 2 million clones, with 90% to 96% occurring only once. Sequenced material: naive CD4+ T cells sorted from blood. Subset indicated: CD45RA+ positively selected. The source is a man between 18 and 35 years old in good health.

This clone has a single count. The chain combines TRBV6-5 with TRBJ2-3; D might be TRBD2 (6 bases). The CDR3 contains 14 residues. The V gene's germline CDR1 is MNHEY and CDR2 SVGAGI. V lost 7 bases and J 6 bases, leaving 17 bases between the germline ends. The CDR3: CASKGLGGVDTQYF. As DNA, the CDR3 is TGTGCCAGCAAGGGACTCGGGGGAGTGGATACGCAGTATTTT.

This sequence joins TRBV6-1 and TRBJ2-5; TRBD2 aligns across 9 bases. The junction had 4 bases not matched to a gene; V was cut back by 0 bases and J by 2 bases. The CDR3 is 16 residues long. The germline gives CDR1 MNHNS, CDR2 SASEGT. The CDR3 coding sequence is TGTGCCAGCAGTGAAGCAGGCGGGGGGGGGCAAGAGACCCAGTACTTC. It encodes CASSEAGGGGQETQYF.

The V and J genes are TRBV4-1 and TRBJ1-2; a weak D match, TRBD1 (6 bases). Germline V gene data show CDR1 as MGHRA and CDR2 as YSYEKL. CDR3 length: 16 residues. Trimming removed 0 bases from V and 1 base from J, with 12 bases in between. CDR3 sequence (DNA): TGCGCCAGCAGCCAAGACGCTGGACAGCGTAACTATGGCTACACCTTC. It codes for CASSQDAGQRNYGYTF.

This chain uses TRBV5-1 with TRBJ1-2; D not certain. CDR1 is SGHRS, CDR2 YFSETQ, per germline. The V end was cut by 4 bases, the J end by 3 bases, with 10 bases between. This CDR3 contains 13 residues. In DNA, the CDR3 is TGCGCCAGCAGCCTGACGGCTGACTATGGCTACACCTTC. Translation: CASSLTADYGYTF.

V and J are TRBV10-3 and TRBJ2-3; a possible D gene is TRBD1 (5 bases). The V end lost 4 bases, the J end lost 0 bases, and 11 bases lay between the germline ends. CDR1 is ENHRY, CDR2 SYGVKD, per germline. The length of the CDR3 is 15 residues. CDR3: CAISASGPSTDTQYF. Here the CDR3 DNA reads TGTGCCATCAGTGCCTCAGGGCCAAGCACAGATACGCAGTATTTT.